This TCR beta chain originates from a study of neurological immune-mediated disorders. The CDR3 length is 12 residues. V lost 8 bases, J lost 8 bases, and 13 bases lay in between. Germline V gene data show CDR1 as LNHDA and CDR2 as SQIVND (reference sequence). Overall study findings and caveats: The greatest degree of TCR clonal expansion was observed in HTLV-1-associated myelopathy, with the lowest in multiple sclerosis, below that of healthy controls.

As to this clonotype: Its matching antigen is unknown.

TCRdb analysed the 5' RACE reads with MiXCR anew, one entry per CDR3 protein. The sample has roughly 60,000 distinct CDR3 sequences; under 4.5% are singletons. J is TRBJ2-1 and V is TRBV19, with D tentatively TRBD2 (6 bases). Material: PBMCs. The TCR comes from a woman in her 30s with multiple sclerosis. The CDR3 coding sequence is TGTGCCAGTGGGGAAAGGGACTATGAGCAGTTCTTC. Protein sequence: CASGERDYEQFF.